This T cell receptor beta chain was captured by sequencing in a study of graft-versus-host responses after intestinal transplantation. Study summary: The study gave all recipients anti-thymocyte globulin induction, then tacrolimus and steroids for two to three years.

There are a few counts of this clone. Data came from immunoSEQ multiplex PCR; TCRdb stores just in-frame clones and leaves some out. Seen here are around 13,000 clones, about 31% observed once, and the top ten hold around 3%. Irradiated, violet-dye-labeled stimulator cells, some 200,000 in number, were plated with some 200,000 CFSE-labeled responder cells. Responder cells that were proliferating and CFSE-low, both CD3+CD4+ and CD3+CD8+, were sorted after the reaction. This CDR3 has 14 amino acids. Looked up from germline, CDR1 is SGHAT and CDR2 is FQNNGV. V was pared by 5 bases and J by 3 bases, with 3 bases of the junction left unmatched. Notes on the study in general: Peak levels of circulating GvH clones tracked with early post-transplant HvG declines. Present in recipient marrow, GvH clones included some that appeared first in ileum or blood.

The V gene is TRBV11-2, the J gene TRBJ2-7; 11 bases align to TRBD2. This receptor was obtained from a human patient who received an intestinal transplant. Sequenced here: alloreactive CD8+ T cells from a mixed lymphocyte reaction culture, sampled before intestinal transplant. Subset specified: CFSE-low proliferating T cells sorted from roughly 6-day pre-transplant mixed lymphocyte reaction (GvH or HvG direction). CDR3 in amino acids: CASSAGLAGYEQYF. The CDR3 nucleotides are TGTGCCAGCAGCGCCGGACTAGCGGGCTACGAGCAGTACTTC.